These T cell receptor beta chains were read from a single sample in a study of blood T cell repertoires in COVID-19. The table came from immunoSEQ multiplex PCR; TCRdb's copy has only in-frame clones and leaves some out. The sample has roughly 18,000 clones, 80% seen once. The sequenced material came from peripheral blood. These receptors were collected from a man older than 75 with acute or convalescent COVID-19. The CDR3 runs from the conserved cysteine through the conserved F or W. The D gene is left open where the match is weak. Not all rows give a size; the values are once, few, many and, for expanded clones, a class.

d_call: .; clone_size: .; v_call: TRBV10-2; j_call: TRBJ2-7; cdr3_aa: CASSDKRQGVNEQYF; cdr3_nt: TGCGCCAGCAGTGATAAACGGCAGGGCGTAAACGAGCAGTACTTC
d_call: TRBD2; clone_size: .; v_call: TRBV5-4; j_call: TRBJ2-3; cdr3_aa: CASSFGGGLTDTQYF; cdr3_nt: TGTGCCAGCAGCTTCGGGGGGGGACTCACAGATACGCAGTATTTT
d_call: .; clone_size: .; v_call: TRBV3-1/TRBV3-2; j_call: TRBJ2-7; cdr3_aa: CASSLQGSDYEQYF; cdr3_nt: TGTGCCAGCAGCCTACAGGGTTCGGACTACGAGCAGTACTTC
d_call: .; clone_size: .; v_call: TRBV9; j_call: TRBJ2-3; cdr3_aa: CASSVWGVGDTDTQYF; cdr3_nt: TGTGCCAGCAGCGTCTGGGGGGTCGGGGACACAGATACGCAGTATTTT
d_call: TRBD1; clone_size: once; v_call: TRBV4-3; j_call: TRBJ1-2; cdr3_aa: CASSQAGTGGDGYTF; cdr3_nt: TGCGCCAGCAGCCAGGCCGGGACAGGGGGCGATGGCTACACCTTC
d_call: TRBD1; clone_size: .; v_call: TRBV6-5; j_call: TRBJ2-2; cdr3_aa: CASRKTGVTGELFF; cdr3_nt: TGTGCCAGCAGAAAAACAGGGGTCACCGGGGAGCTGTTTTTT
d_call: TRBD2; clone_size: .; v_call: TRBV6-2/TRBV6-3; j_call: TRBJ2-5; cdr3_aa: CASSYGSSGGQETQYF; cdr3_nt: TGTGCCAGCAGTTACGGATCTAGCGGGGGCCAAGAGACCCAGTACTTC
d_call: TRBD2; clone_size: .; v_call: TRBV7-2; j_call: TRBJ2-5; cdr3_aa: CASSLVAGGLQETQYF; cdr3_nt: TGTGCCAGCAGCTTAGTCGCGGGGGGTCTCCAAGAGACCCAGTACTTC
d_call: .; clone_size: .; v_call: TRBV5-1; j_call: TRBJ1-3; cdr3_aa: CASSVGDSGNTIYF; cdr3_nt: TGCGCCAGCAGCGTAGGGGATTCTGGAAACACCATATATTTT
d_call: .; clone_size: large; v_call: TRBV3-1/TRBV3-2; j_call: TRBJ1-2; cdr3_aa: CASSQLSVGDGYTF; cdr3_nt: TGTGCCAGCAGCCAACTCTCCGTAGGGGATGGCTACACCTTC
d_call: .; clone_size: once; v_call: TRBV7-9; j_call: TRBJ1-2; cdr3_aa: CASSVGLKTGTF; cdr3_nt: TGTGCCAGCAGCGTAGGCCTCAAAACCGGGACCTTC
d_call: .; clone_size: .; v_call: TRBV7-2; j_call: TRBJ1-2; cdr3_aa: CASSLGGVDGYTF; cdr3_nt: TGTGCCAGCAGCTTGGGTGGAGTAGATGGCTACACCTTC
d_call: TRBD1; clone_size: .; v_call: TRBV7-8; j_call: TRBJ1-1; cdr3_aa: CASLQGEWNTEAFF; cdr3_nt: TGTGCCAGCCTCCAGGGGGAATGGAACACTGAAGCTTTCTTT
d_call: TRBD2; clone_size: .; v_call: TRBV2; j_call: TRBJ2-1; cdr3_aa: CASSVGRTGGEQFF; cdr3_nt: TGTGCCAGCAGTGTGGGCAGGACGGGGGGTGAGCAGTTCTTC
d_call: .; clone_size: .; v_call: TRBV12-2; j_call: TRBJ1-5; cdr3_aa: CASRFRAGGVSNQPQHF; cdr3_nt: TGTGCAAGTCGCTTTAGGGCCGGAGGGGTCTCAAATCAGCCCCAGCATTTT
d_call: TRBD1; clone_size: .; v_call: TRBV10-3; j_call: TRBJ1-2; cdr3_aa: CAISGGLTGNYGYTF; cdr3_nt: TGTGCCATCAGTGGAGGCCTGACAGGGAACTATGGCTACACCTTC
d_call: .; clone_size: .; v_call: TRBV12-3/TRBV12-4; j_call: TRBJ1-1; cdr3_aa: CASSPGRGEAFF; cdr3_nt: TGTGCCAGCAGCCCCGGAAGGGGTGAAGCTTTCTTT
d_call: .; clone_size: .; v_call: TRBV10-3; j_call: TRBJ1-3; cdr3_aa: CAISLGVGNTIYF; cdr3_nt: TGTGCCATCAGCCTCGGGGTTGGAAACACCATATATTTT
d_call: .; clone_size: few; v_call: TRBV6-5; j_call: TRBJ1-4; cdr3_aa: CASSYSTATNEKLFF; cdr3_nt: TGTGCCAGCAGTTACTCGACAGCAACTAATGAAAAACTGTTTTTT
d_call: .; clone_size: once; v_call: TRBV19; j_call: TRBJ1-4; cdr3_aa: CASNDGSAANEKLFF; cdr3_nt: TGTGCCAGTAACGATGGAAGCGCAGCAAATGAAAAACTGTTTTTT
d_call: TRBD1; clone_size: .; v_call: TRBV6-2/TRBV6-3; j_call: TRBJ1-1; cdr3_aa: CASSYRQGRKSEAFF; cdr3_nt: TGTGCCAGCAGTTACCGACAGGGCAGGAAATCTGAAGCTTTCTTT
d_call: .; clone_size: .; v_call: TRBV6-5; j_call: TRBJ2-5; cdr3_aa: CASSYSRGVETQYF; cdr3_nt: TGTGCCAGCAGTTACTCGCGCGGGGTTGAGACCCAGTACTTC
d_call: .; clone_size: once; v_call: TRBV7-9; j_call: TRBJ1-2; cdr3_aa: CASSLRTVTRRGYTF; cdr3_nt: TGTGCCAGCAGCTTGAGGACAGTGACCCGTCGTGGCTACACCTTC
d_call: TRBD1; clone_size: .; v_call: TRBV7-7; j_call: TRBJ2-5; cdr3_aa: CASSPGGLAQETQYF; cdr3_nt: TGTGCTAGCAGCCCAGGGGGTCTAGCTCAAGAGACCCAGTACTTC
d_call: .; clone_size: once; v_call: TRBV27; j_call: TRBJ1-5; cdr3_aa: CASSLSLGQPNQPQHF; cdr3_nt: TGTGCCAGCAGTTTATCCCTCGGACAGCCCAATCAGCCCCAGCATTTT
d_call: TRBD1; clone_size: few; v_call: TRBV7-2; j_call: TRBJ2-1; cdr3_aa: CASSLAGTGVYNEQFF; cdr3_nt: TGTGCCAGCAGCTTAGCCGGGACAGGGGTCTACAATGAGCAGTTCTTC
d_call: TRBD1; clone_size: .; v_call: TRBV6-5; j_call: TRBJ1-6; cdr3_aa: CASSRDRGSSPLHF; cdr3_nt: TGTGCCAGCAGCCGGGACAGGGGTTCTTCACCCCTCCACTTT
d_call: TRBD2; clone_size: .; v_call: TRBV19; j_call: TRBJ2-2; cdr3_aa: CASSYRGGSGELFF; cdr3_nt: TGTGCCAGTAGTTACCGGGGGGGATCCGGGGAGCTGTTTTTT
d_call: .; clone_size: .; v_call: TRBV3-1/TRBV3-2; j_call: TRBJ2-7; cdr3_aa: CASSQEGGWRTPSYEQYF; cdr3_nt: TGTGCCAGCAGCCAAGAAGGCGGGTGGAGGACTCCATCCTACGAGCAGTACTTC
d_call: .; clone_size: .; v_call: TRBV6-1; j_call: TRBJ1-2; cdr3_aa: CASSGVFRTGIWIGYTF; cdr3_nt: TGTGCCAGCAGTGGGGTTTTTCGGACGGGGATCTGGATAGGCTACACCTTC
d_call: TRBD2; clone_size: .; v_call: TRBV4-3; j_call: TRBJ2-5; cdr3_aa: CASSQDKVSGGGVQETQYF; cdr3_nt: TGCGCCAGCAGCCAAGATAAAGTTTCGGGCGGGGGGGTGCAAGAGACCCAGTACTTC
d_call: .; clone_size: .; v_call: TRBV7-2; j_call: TRBJ2-5; cdr3_aa: CASSFGPTGQETQYF; cdr3_nt: TGTGCCAGCAGCTTTGGCCCGACAGGTCAAGAGACCCAGTACTTC
d_call: .; clone_size: .; v_call: TRBV27; j_call: TRBJ1-4; cdr3_aa: CASSFGRTTNEKLFF; cdr3_nt: TGTGCCAGCAGTTTTGGTAGAACAACTAATGAAAAACTGTTTTTT
d_call: .; clone_size: .; v_call: TRBV7-2; j_call: TRBJ1-3; cdr3_aa: CASSLSNTIYF; cdr3_nt: TGTGCCAGCAGCTTGAGTAACACCATATATTTT
d_call: .; clone_size: .; v_call: TRBV6-5; j_call: TRBJ2-7; cdr3_aa: CASYGGTYEQYF; cdr3_nt: TGTGCCAGCTATGGGGGGACCTACGAGCAGTACTTC
d_call: TRBD1; clone_size: .; v_call: TRBV6-5; j_call: TRBJ2-7; cdr3_aa: CASSYNDGTAYEQYF; cdr3_nt: TGTGCCAGCAGTTACAACGACGGGACAGCGTACGAGCAGTACTTC
d_call: .; clone_size: .; v_call: TRBV7-9; j_call: TRBJ1-4; cdr3_aa: CASSRPGVIEKLFF; cdr3_nt: TGTGCCAGCAGCCGTCCAGGGGTAATTGAAAAACTGTTTTTT
d_call: TRBD1; clone_size: .; v_call: TRBV6-5; j_call: TRBJ2-2; cdr3_aa: CASRGQGRTGELFF; cdr3_nt: TGTGCCAGCAGAGGACAGGGTAGAACCGGGGAGCTGTTTTTT